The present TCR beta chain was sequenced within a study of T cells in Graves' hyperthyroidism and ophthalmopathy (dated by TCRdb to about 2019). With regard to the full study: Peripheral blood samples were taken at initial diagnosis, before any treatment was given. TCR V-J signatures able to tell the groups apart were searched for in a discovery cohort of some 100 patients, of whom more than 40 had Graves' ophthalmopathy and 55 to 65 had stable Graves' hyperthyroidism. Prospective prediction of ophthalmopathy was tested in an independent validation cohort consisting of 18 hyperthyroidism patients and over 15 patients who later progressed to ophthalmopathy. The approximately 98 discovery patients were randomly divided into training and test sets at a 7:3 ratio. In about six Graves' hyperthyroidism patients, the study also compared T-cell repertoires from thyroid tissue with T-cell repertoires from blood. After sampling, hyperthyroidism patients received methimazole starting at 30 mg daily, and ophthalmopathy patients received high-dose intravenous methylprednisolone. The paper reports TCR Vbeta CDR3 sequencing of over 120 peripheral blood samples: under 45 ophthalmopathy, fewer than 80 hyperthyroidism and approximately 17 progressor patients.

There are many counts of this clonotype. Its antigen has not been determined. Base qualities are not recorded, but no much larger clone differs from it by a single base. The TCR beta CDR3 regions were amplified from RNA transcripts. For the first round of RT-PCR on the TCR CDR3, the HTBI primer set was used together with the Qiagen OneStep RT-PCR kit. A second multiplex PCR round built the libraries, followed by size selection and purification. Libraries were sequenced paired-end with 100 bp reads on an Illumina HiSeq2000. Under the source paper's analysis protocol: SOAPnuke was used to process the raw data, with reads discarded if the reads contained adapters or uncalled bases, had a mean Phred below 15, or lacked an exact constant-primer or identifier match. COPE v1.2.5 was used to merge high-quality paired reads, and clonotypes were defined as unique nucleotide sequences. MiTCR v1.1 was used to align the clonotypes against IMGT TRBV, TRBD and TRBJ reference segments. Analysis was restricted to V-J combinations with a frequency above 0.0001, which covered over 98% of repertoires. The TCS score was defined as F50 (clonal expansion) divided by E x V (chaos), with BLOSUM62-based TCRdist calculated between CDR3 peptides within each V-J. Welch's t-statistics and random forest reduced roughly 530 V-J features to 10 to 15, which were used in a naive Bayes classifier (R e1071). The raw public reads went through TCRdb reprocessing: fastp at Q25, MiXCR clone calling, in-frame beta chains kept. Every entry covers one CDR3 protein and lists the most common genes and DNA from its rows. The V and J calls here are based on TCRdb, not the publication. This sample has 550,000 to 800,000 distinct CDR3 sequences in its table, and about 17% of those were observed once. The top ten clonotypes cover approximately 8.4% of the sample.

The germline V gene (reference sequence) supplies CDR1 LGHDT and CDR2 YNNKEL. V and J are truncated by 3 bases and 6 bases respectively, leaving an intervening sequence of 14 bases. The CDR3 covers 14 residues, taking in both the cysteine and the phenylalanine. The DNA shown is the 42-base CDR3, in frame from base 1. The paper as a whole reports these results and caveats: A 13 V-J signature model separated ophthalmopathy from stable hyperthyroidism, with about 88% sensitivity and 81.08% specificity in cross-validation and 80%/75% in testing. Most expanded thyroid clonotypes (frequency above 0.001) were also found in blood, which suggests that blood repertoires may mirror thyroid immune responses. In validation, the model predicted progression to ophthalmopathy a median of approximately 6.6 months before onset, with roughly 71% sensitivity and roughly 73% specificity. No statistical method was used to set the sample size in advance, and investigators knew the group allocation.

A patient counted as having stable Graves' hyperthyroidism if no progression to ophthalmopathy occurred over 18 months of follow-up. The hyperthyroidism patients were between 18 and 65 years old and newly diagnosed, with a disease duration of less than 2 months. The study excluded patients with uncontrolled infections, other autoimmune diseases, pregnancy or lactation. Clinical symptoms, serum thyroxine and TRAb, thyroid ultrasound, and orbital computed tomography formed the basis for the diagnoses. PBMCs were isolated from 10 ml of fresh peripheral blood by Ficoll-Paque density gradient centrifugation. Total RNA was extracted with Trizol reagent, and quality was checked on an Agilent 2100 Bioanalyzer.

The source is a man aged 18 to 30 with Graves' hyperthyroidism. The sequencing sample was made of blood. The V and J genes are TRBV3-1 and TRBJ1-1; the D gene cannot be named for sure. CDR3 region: CASSHSSELPEAFF. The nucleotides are TGTGCCAGCAGCCACAGTTCCGAACTCCCTGAAGCTTTCTTT.